A single sample gave rise to the 9 T cell receptor beta chains below, sequenced in a study of Ad26.COV2.S vaccination and SARS-CoV-2 variants. The data were produced by immunoSEQ multiplex PCR, yet TCRdb's version contains in-frame clones alone and is incomplete. This sample carries hundreds of thousands of clones, roughly 90% of them seen once, and the ten largest clones take 9.5% to 15%. Treatment here: about 20 received Ad26.COV2.S at low or high dose, single or two shots; five or six received placebo; per-sample allocation not given. Sampling took place 63 days after the first vaccine or placebo injection. Sequencing was performed on peripheral blood, taken in a trial of Ad26.COV2.S vaccine versus placebo. The receptors here all came from a person between 18 and 65 years old who received the Ad26.COV2.S COVID-19 vaccine or a placebo.

The chain combines TRBV4-3 with TRBJ2-2; 9 nucleotides line up with TRBD1. Germline V gene lookup returns CDR1 LGHNA and CDR2 YSLEER. With V trimmed by 3 bases and J by 6 bases, 8 bases remained unmatched. The CDR3 is 16 residues long. Here the CDR3 DNA reads TGCGCCAGCAGCCAGCTTACAGGGGGCGGATCCGGGGAGCTGTTTTTT. Translating gives CASSQLTGGGSGELFF.

This chain uses TRBV6-6 with TRBJ2-3; maybe TRBD2 (6 bases). This CDR3 spans 11 amino acids. From germline, CDR1 is MNHNY and CDR2 SVGAGI (reference sequence). The V gene lost 6 bases and the J gene lost 5 bases, with 6 bases spanning the gap. The CDR3 DNA sequence: TGTGCCAGCAGGCGGGGAGATACGCAGTATTTT. Its translation is CASRRGDTQYF.

This chain links TRBV6-5 with TRBJ2-7, with 11 positions matching TRBD1. The CDR3 is 14 residues long. V shed 6 bases and J 3 bases; nucleotides not matched to a gene: 4. In germline, CDR1 is MNHEY, CDR2 SVGAGI. The CDR3 bases are TGTGCCAGCAGCAGGACAGGGGGCGGCTACGAGCAGTACTTC. It codes for CASSRTGGGYEQYF.

This clone has more than one count but fewer than ten. The rearrangement uses TRBV7-9 and TRBJ2-7, with TRBD2 matching over 8 bases. The CDR3 consists of 13 residues. Germline CDR1 and CDR2: SEHNR and FQNEAQ (reference sequence). Trimming cost V 5 bases and J 6 bases; bases outside gene matches: 6. The chain's CDR3 is CASSDGLAGEQYF. In DNA, the CDR3 is TGTGCCAGCAGCGACGGACTAGCCGGCGAGCAGTACTTC.

J is TRBJ1-1 and V is TRBV9; TRBD1 matches at 7 bases. In germline, CDR1 is SGDLS, CDR2 YYNGEE. This CDR3 spans 15 amino acids. V gave up 0 bases and J gave up 5 bases; unmatched junction bases: 7. The DNA for the CDR3 is TGTGCCAGCAGCGTAGTAGCAGGGGGTGGAACTGAAGCTTTCTTT. Protein sequence: CASSVVAGGGTEAFF.

The CDR3 DNA sequence: TGTGCCTGTCACCCGGGACTAGCGGGAGAGAACCACGAGCAGTACTTC. This codes for CACHPGLAGENHEQYF. The rearrangement joins TRBV30 to TRBJ2-7; 14 bases are shared with TRBD2. Germline V gives CDR1 GTSNPN, CDR2 SVGIG (reference sequence). Trimming took 6 bases from V and 5 from J; bases not matched to a gene: 12. The CDR3 runs 16 residues.

The chain links TRBV28 to TRBJ1-1; D ambiguous. CDR3 length: 12 amino acids. Per germline, CDR1 MDHEN and CDR2 SYDVKM. V gave up 2 bases and J gave up 6 bases, with 7 bases separating them. The CDR3 here is CASSLVSSEAFF. The CDR3 DNA is TGTGCCAGCAGTTTAGTTAGCTCTGAAGCTTTCTTT.

The chain links TRBV6-6 to TRBJ1-1, with unresolved D. Trimming shortened V by 7 bases and J by 0 bases, and 9 bases separated the two germline ends. The V gene's germline CDR1 is MNHNY and CDR2 SVGAGI (reference sequence). This CDR3 has 13 residues. The CDR3 region is CASTMGVNTEAFF. The CDR3 DNA sequence: TGTGCCAGCACCATGGGCGTGAACACTGAAGCTTTCTTT.

The chain carries TRBV18 and TRBJ1-2; a weak D match, TRBD1 (6 bases). This CDR3 has 15 amino acids. Germline lookup yields CDR1 KGHSH and CDR2 LQKENI. Deletions cut 4 bases from V and 1 base from J, with 13 bases between. CDR3 sequence: CASSHPGENNYGYTF. For the CDR3, the DNA is TGTGCCAGCTCACACCCAGGGGAAAATAACTATGGCTACACCTTC. Filled out from reference TRBV18 and TRBJ1-2, the complete variable domain reads NAGVMQNPRHLVRRRGQEARLRCSPMKGHSHVYWYRQLPEEGLKFMVYLQKENIIDESGMPKERFSAEFPKEGPSILRIQQVVRGDSAAYFCASSHPGENNYGYTFGSGTRLTVV.